The clone carrying this T cell receptor beta chain was detected once. The sample belongs to a study of blood T cells in healthy people across ages. Primed by a sample-barcoded 5' primer and a J-beta primer mix, a second PCR proceeded for 7 to 11 cycles. TCRdb called the 5' RACE reads again in MiXCR, with one record for every CDR3 protein. Among roughly 1,500,000 distinct CDR3 sequences, approximately 40% were seen once, and the ten largest hold 7% to 9%. The germline V gene has CDR1 DFQATT and CDR2 SNEGSKA (reference sequence). Trimming cost V 5 bases and J 5 bases; bases outside gene matches: 6. CDR3 length equals 12 residues.

The receptor was isolated from a young woman in good health. The sequencing sample was made of blood. The V call is TRBV20-1, the J call TRBJ2-7; 7 bases match TRBD1. CDR3 nucleotides: TGCAGTGCTGAGGGGGCCGGGGACGAGCAGTACTTC. It translates to CSAEGAGDEQYF.